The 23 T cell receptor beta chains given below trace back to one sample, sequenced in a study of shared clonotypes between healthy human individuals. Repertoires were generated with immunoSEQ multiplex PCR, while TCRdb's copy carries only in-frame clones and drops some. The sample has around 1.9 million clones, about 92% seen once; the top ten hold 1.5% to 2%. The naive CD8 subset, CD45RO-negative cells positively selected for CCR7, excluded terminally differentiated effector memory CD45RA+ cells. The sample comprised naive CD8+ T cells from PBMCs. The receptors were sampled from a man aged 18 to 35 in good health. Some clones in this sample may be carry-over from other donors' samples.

The chain's CDR3 is CASSVTGEVEGYTF. The CDR3 nucleotides are TGTGCCAGTAGTGTAACAGGGGAAGTGGAGGGCTACACCTTC. J is TRBJ1-2 and V is TRBV19, with 7 nucleotides matching TRBD1. CDR3 length equals 14 residues. The germline V gene has CDR1 LNHDA and CDR2 SQIVND (reference sequence). With 5 bases clipped from V and 8 bases from J, the junction kept 11 bases outside the gene matches.

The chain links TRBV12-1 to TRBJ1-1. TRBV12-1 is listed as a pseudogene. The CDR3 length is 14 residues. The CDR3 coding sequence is TGTGCCAGCAGCTTTGACTGGGAGGGAACTGAAGCTTTCTTT. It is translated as CASSFDWEGTEAFF.

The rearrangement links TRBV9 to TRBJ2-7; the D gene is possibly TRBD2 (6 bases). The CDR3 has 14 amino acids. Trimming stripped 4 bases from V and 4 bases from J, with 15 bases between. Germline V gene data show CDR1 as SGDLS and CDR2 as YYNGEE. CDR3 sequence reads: CASSPQTSTYEQYF. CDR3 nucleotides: TGTGCCAGCAGCCCCCAGACTAGTACTTACGAGCAGTACTTC.

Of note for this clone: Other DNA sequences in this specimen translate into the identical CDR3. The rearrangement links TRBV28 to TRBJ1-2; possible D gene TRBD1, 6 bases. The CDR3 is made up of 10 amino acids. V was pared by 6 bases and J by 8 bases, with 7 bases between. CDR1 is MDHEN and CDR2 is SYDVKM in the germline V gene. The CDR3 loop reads CASRRGGYTF. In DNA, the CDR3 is TGTGCCAGCAGGAGGGGGGGCTACACCTTC.

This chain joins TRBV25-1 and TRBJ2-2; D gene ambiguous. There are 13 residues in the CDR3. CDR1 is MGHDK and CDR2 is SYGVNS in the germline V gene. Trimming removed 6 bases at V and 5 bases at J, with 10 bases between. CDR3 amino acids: CASRPAYTGELFF. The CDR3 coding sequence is TGTGCCAGCAGGCCCGCCTATACCGGGGAGCTGTTTTTT.

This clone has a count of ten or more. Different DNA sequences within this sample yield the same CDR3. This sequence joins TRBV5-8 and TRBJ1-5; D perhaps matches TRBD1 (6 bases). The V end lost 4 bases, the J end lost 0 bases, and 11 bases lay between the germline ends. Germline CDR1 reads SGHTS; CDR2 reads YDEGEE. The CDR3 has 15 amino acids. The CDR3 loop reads CASSLQGFSNQPQHF. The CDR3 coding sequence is TGTGCCAGCAGCCTACAGGGTTTTAGCAATCAGCCCCAGCATTTT.

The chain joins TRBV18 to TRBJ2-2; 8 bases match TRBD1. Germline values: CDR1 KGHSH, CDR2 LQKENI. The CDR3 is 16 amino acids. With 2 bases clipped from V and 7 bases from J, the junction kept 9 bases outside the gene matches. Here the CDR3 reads CASSPNRGNYFGELFF. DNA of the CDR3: TGTGCCAGCTCACCAAACAGGGGGAATTATTTCGGGGAGCTGTTTTTT.

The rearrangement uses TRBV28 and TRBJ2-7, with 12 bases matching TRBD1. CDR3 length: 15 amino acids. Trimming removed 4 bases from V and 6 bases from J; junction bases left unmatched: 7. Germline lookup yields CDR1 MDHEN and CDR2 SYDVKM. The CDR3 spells CASSSPGTGGREQYF. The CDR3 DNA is TGTGCCAGCAGTTCTCCCGGGACAGGGGGCCGCGAGCAGTACTTC. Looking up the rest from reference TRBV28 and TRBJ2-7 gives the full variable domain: DVKVTQSSRYLVKRTGEKVFLECVQDMDHENMFWYRQDPGLGLRLIYFSYDVKMKEKGDIPEGYSVSREKKERFSLILESASTNQTSMYLCASSSPGTGGREQYFGPGTRLTVT.

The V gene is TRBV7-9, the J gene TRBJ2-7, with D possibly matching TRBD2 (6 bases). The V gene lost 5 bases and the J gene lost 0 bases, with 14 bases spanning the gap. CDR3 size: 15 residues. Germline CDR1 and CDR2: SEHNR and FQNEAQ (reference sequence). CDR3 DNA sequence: TGTGCCAGCAGCCAGGGCGGGGCGAGCTCCTACGAGCAGTACTTC. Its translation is CASSQGGASSYEQYF. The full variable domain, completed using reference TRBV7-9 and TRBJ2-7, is DTGVSQNPRHKITKRGQNVTFRCDPISEHNRLYWYRQTLGQGPEFLTYFQNEAQLEKSRLLSDRFSAERPKGSFSTLEIQRTEQGDSAMYLCASSQGGASSYEQYFGPGTRLTVT.

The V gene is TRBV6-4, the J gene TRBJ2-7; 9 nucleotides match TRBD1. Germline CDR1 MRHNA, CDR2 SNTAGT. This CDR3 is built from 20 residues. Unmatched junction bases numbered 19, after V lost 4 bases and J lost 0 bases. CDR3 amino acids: CASSVPPRDRVTSHSYEQYF. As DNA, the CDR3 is TGTGCCAGCAGTGTCCCTCCCCGGGACAGGGTGACTAGCCACTCCTACGAGCAGTACTTC.

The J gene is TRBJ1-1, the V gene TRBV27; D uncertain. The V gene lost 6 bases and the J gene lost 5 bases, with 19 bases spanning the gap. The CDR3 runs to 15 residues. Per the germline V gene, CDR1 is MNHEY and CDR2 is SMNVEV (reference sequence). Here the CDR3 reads CASSRLLPLGTEAFF. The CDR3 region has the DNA TGTGCCAGCAGCCGACTCCTGCCCTTGGGGACTGAAGCTTTCTTT.

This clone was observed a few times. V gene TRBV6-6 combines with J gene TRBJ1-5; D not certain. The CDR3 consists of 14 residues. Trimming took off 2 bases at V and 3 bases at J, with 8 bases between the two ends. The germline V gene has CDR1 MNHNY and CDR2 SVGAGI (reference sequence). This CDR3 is CASSYGPTNQPQHF. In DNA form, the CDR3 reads TGTGCCAGCAGTTACGGTCCGACCAATCAGCCCCAGCATTTT.

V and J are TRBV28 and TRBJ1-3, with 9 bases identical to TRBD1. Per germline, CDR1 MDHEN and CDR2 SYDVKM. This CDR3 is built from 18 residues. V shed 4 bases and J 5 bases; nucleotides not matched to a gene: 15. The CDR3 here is CASSSHIRTGEERNTIYF. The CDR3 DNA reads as TGTGCCAGCAGTTCCCATATCCGGACAGGGGAAGAGAGAAACACCATATATTTT.

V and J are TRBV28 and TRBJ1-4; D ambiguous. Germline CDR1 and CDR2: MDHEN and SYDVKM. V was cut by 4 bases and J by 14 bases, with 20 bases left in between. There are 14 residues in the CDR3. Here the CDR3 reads CASSSDGLMKWLFF. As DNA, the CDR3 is TGTGCCAGCAGTTCGGACGGGCTAATGAAATGGCTGTTTTTT.

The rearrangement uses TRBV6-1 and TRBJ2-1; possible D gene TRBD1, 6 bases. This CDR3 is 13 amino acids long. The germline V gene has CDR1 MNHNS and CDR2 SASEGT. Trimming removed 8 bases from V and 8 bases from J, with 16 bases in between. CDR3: CASRWAGADEQFF. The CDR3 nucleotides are TGTGCCAGCCGGTGGGCAGGGGCGGATGAGCAGTTCTTC.

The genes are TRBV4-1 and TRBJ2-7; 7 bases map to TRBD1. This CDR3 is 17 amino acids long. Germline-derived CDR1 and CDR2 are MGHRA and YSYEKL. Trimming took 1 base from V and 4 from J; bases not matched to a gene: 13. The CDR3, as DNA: TGCGCCAGCAGCCAAGGACATTGGGGACAGCTGACTTACGAGCAGTACTTC. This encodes CASSQGHWGQLTYEQYF.

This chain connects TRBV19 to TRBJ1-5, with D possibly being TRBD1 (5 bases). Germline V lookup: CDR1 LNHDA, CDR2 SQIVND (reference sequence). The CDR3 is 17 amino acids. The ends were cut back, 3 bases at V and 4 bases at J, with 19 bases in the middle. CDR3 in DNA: TGTGCCAGTAGTATGGCCAGGGTGGGTATGCCGAATCAGCCCCAGCATTTT. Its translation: CASSMARVGMPNQPQHF. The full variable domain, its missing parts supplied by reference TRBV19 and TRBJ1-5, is DGGITQSPKYLFRKEGQNVTLSCEQNLNHDAMYWYRQDPGQGLRLIYYSQIVNDFQKGDIAEGYSVSREKKESFPLTVTSAQKNPTAFYLCASSMARVGMPNQPQHFGDGTRLSIL.

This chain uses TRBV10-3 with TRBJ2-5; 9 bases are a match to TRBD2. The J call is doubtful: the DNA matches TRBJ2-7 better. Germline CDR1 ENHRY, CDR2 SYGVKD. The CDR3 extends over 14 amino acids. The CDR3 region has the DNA TGTGCCATCAGTGGGACTAGCGCAAGCCACGAGCAGTACTTC. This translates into CAISGTSASHEQYF.

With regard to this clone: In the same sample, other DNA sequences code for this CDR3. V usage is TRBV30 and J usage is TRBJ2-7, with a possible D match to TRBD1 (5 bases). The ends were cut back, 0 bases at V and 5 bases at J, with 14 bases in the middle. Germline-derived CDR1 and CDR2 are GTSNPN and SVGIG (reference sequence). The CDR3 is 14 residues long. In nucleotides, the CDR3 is TGTGCCTGGAGTGTAGGGGCAGGTTTTGACGAGCAGTACTTC. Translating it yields CAWSVGAGFDEQYF.

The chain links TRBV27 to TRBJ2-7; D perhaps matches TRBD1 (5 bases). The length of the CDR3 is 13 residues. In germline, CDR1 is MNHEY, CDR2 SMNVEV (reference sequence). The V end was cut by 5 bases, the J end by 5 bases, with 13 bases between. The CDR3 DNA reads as TGTGCCAGCAGTCCCCAGGGTAGGCACGAGCAGTACTTC. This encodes CASSPQGRHEQYF.

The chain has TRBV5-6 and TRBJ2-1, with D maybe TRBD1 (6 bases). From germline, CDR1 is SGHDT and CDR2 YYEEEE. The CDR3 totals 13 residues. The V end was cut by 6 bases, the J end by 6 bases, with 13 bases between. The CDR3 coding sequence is TGTGCCAGCATCCCCAGGGGAACCAATGAGCAGTTCTTC. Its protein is CASIPRGTNEQFF.

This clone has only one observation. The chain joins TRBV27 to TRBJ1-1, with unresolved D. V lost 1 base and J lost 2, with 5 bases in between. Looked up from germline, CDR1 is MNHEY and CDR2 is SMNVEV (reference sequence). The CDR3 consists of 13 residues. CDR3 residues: CASSLLQNTEAFF. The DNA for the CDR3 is TGTGCCAGCAGTTTATTGCAAAACACTGAAGCTTTCTTT.

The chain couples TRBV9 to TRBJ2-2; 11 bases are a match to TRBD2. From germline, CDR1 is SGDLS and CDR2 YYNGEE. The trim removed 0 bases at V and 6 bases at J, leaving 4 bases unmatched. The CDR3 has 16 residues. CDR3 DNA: TGTGCCAGCAGCGTAGTCCTAGCGGGAGGCCCCGGGGAGCTGTTTTTT. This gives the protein CASSVVLAGGPGELFF. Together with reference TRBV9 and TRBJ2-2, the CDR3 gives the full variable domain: DSGVTQTPKHLITATGQRVTLRCSPRSGDLSVYWYQQSLDQGLQFLIQYYNGEERAKGNILERFSAQQFPDLHSELNLSSLELGDSALYFCASSVVLAGGPGELFFGEGSRLTVL.